This TCR beta chain was sequenced during a study of tumor and adjacent non-tumor tissue in lung cancer. The study's findings and limits: Tumor TCR diversity, when higher, was linked to shorter survival. Normal lung showed higher cumulative top 100 clone frequency than tumor.

The germline CDR1 and CDR2 sequences are DFQATT and SNEGSKA (reference sequence). The CDR3 has 12 amino acids. The template was RNA from unsorted bulk tissue. Details on this clonotype: The antigen is unknown. A much larger clone differs from this one at a single base, so this may be a read error.

Three rounds of nested PCR, following a modified ARM-PCR protocol, produced the TCRbeta library. MiXCR, run by TCRdb on the multiplex PCR reads, gives a single entry per CDR3 protein. The data hold roughly 67,000 distinct CDR3 sequences, with about 61% observed a single time. The material sequenced was lung tumor tissue. The V and J genes are TRBV20-1 and TRBJ1-6; TRBD1 is a possible D gene (6 bases). This clonotype was sampled from a man aged 50 or older with non-small cell lung cancer. CDR3 sequence reads: CSARGLGSPPHF. The CDR3 coding sequence is TGCAGTGCCAGGGGTTTGGGTTCACCCCCCCACTTT.